One sample yielded the 5 T cell receptor beta chains listed below, sequenced in a study of Graves' ophthalmopathy and Graves' hyperthyroidism. The authors amplified TCR beta CDR3 regions from RNA transcripts. A first-round RT-PCR used HTBI primers, followed by a second-round multiplex PCR. TCRdb redid the calling of the multiplex PCR reads with MiXCR, one entry per CDR3 protein. The sample records 650,000 to 900,000 distinct CDR3 sequences, 40% being singletons. Sequences were obtained from peripheral blood. The receptor source for this set is an adult man with Graves' ophthalmopathy.

This clonotype was seen at least ten times. The V gene is TRBV7-3, the J gene TRBJ2-5; 9 bases map to TRBD1. Unmatched junction bases numbered 8, after V lost 2 bases and J lost 13 bases. This CDR3 comprises 13 residues. Per germline, CDR1 SGHTA and CDR2 FQGTGA. The CDR3 nucleotides are TGTGCCAGCAGCTTATCCCGGGACAGGGTGGCGTACTTC. Encoded protein: CASSLSRDRVAYF.

The chain combines TRBV9 with TRBJ2-5; TRBD2 matches 8 bases. The ends lost 5 bases at V and 5 bases at J; junction bases unmatched: 11. Germline V lookup: CDR1 SGDLS, CDR2 YYNGEE. The CDR3 covers 15 residues. In nucleotides, the CDR3 is TGTGCCAGCAGTCCGGGGGGGGGCCACGATGAGACCCAGTACTTC. Translating gives CASSPGGGHDETQYF.

The chain joins TRBV5-6 to TRBJ1-4; D gene ambiguous. The germline V gene encodes CDR1 SGHDT and CDR2 YYEEEE. The CDR3 contains 13 residues. V was clipped by 1 base and J by 5 bases, with 6 bases between them. The CDR3 reads CASSLRGNEKLFF. CDR3 DNA sequence: TGTGCCAGCAGCTTGCGAGGGAATGAAAAACTGTTTTTT.

There are a few counts of this clonotype. V gene TRBV9 combines with J gene TRBJ1-3, with D possibly matching TRBD1 (5 bases). V was cut by 6 bases and J by 2 bases, with 18 bases left in between. The CDR3 has 16 residues. Germline CDR1 is SGDLS and CDR2 is YYNGEE. This chain's CDR3 is CASTARDQVTGNTIYF. The CDR3 DNA is TGTGCCAGCACCGCCCGGGACCAAGTCACTGGAAACACCATATATTTT. Using reference TRBV9 and TRBJ1-3 for the parts outside the CDR3, the full variable domain is DSGVTQTPKHLITATGQRVTLRCSPRSGDLSVYWYQQSLDQGLQFLIQYYNGEERAKGNILERFSAQQFPDLHSELNLSSLELGDSALYFCASTARDQVTGNTIYFGEGSWLTVV.

This clonotype has a count of ten or more. V is TRBV7-6 and J is TRBJ2-5; 7 nucleotides match TRBD2. The CDR3 runs 14 residues. Trimming removed 3 bases from V and 2 bases from J; junction bases left unmatched: 3. Germline CDR1 reads SGHVS; CDR2 reads FNYEAQ. DNA for the CDR3: TGTGCCAGCAGCTTCTATAGCGGGCAAGAGACCCAGTACTTC. Its translation: CASSFYSGQETQYF.